This T cell receptor (beta chain) was identified in a study of vaccination and CD4 T cells after COVID-19 (dated by TCRdb to about 2022). Regarding the research as a whole: Convalescent patients had a positive SARS-CoV-2 result on nasal swab PCR, and of these patients, nine had mild disease and one had severe disease. In the convalescent cohort there were six males and four females, among whom were two Hispanic individuals, seven Caucasians, two Asians and one multiracial person. Participants received two doses of either the Pfizer-BioNTech BNT162b2 vaccine (n=8) or the Moderna mRNA-1273 vaccine (n=2). Post-COVID blood samples were collected from convalescent patients a median of around 100 days after diagnosis, with a range of about 35 to 161 days. Post-vaccine blood samples were taken a median of approximately 70 days after the second vaccine dose, with a range of roughly 13 to 250 days. The cultures were stimulated with overlapping spike peptide pools from SARS-CoV-2 and from the common cold coronaviruses HCoV-NL63, HCoV-OC43 and HCoV-229E. Control cultures received a CEFX viral epitope pool as the positive control, an HIV-1 Nef peptide pool as the negative control, or no peptide. The spike-specific CD4+ TCR repertoire was compared before and after mRNA vaccination in under 11 COVID-19 convalescent patients and a handful of infection-naive healthy vaccine recipients. General study outcomes and caveats: Among the post-vaccine SARS-CoV-2-reactive clones in convalescent patients, a median 86.3% showed up only after vaccination, which suggests vaccine-specific priming. An increase in the median number of SARS-CoV-2-reactive clonotypes from some 20 after infection to approximately 41 after vaccination was observed, but the change was not found to be significant. Relatively few convalescent patients were included in the study, and early timepoints after natural infection were not analyzed. In convalescent patients, nearly all vaccine-specific clones (304 of 307) were found to be mono-reactive for SARS-CoV-2 spike rather than cross-reactive with common cold coronaviruses.

To prepare the library, PCR was applied. DNA from cultured CD4+ T cells was subjected to TCR sequencing with the Oncomine TCR Beta short-read assay at the Johns Hopkins FTIC core. The QIAamp micro DNA kit was used to extract genomic DNA from the cultured CD4+ T cells. Oncomine TCR Beta libraries from cultured CD4+ T cells were pooled using unique dual indexes and sequenced on an Illumina iSeq 100. In the paper's pipeline: Non-productive sequences were removed, and CDR3s that did not start with C, did not end with F or W, or were shorter than 7 amino acids were discarded. Antigen-specific clonotypes were identified with the MANAFEST web application by comparing peptide-stimulated wells with reference and other culture wells. An FDR below 0.05, an odds ratio above 5, and a productive frequency above 0.1% in at least two of three replicate wells were required for clones to be considered positive. A clonotype was classed as cross-reactive if the clonotype showed significant expansion both in SARS-CoV-2 spike wells and in at least one common cold coronavirus spike condition. Levenshtein distances (stringdist) and unrooted phylogenetic trees (ape) in R version 3.6.1 were used to assess CDR3 homology. TCRdb reanalyzed the raw reads on its own, using fastp at Q25 for trimming and MiXCR for clone calling, and kept in-frame beta chains. Rows merge per CDR3 protein into single entries with the most common DNA and genes. These V and J calls derive from TCRdb rather than the authors' analysis. This sample has 10,000 or so distinct CDR3 sequences in its table, and 55% to 65% of those were observed once. The leading ten clones occupy around 13% of the sample.

As concerns this clonotype: No antigen is known for it. No much larger clone is present one base from it, and per-base qualities are unavailable.

Looking up the germline V gene (reference sequence) yields CDR1 GTSNPN and CDR2 SVGIG. From cysteine to phenylalanine, the CDR3 is 14 amino acids long. Only CDR3 DNA is held: 42 bases, read in frame from base 1. V lost 2 bases and J lost 5 bases, and the count of bases not matched to a germline gene is 6. The treatment or condition label on this specimen signifies: roughly 10-day PBMC culture with coronavirus spike peptide pools or control peptides (ViraFEST assay). The ViraFEST assay, used in the study, expanded antigen-specific T cells with peptide pools and then identified the expanded clonotypes through TCR sequencing. The positive SARS-CoV-2 PCR tests of the convalescent patients were dated from March to December 2020, before the Alpha, Beta and Delta variants emerged in the United States. More than 1.5 million PBMCs per well were cultured in IMDM with roughly 5% human AB serum and 8.5 to 10 IU/ml IL-2, plus 10 ug/ml peptide pools. On days 3 and 7, half of the culture medium was replaced with fresh IL-2-containing medium. Once the cells had been in culture for around 10 days, the EasySep CD4+ T cell isolation kit was used to isolate CD4+ T cells by negative selection. Ficoll-Paque Plus gradient centrifugation was used to isolate PBMCs from whole blood, and the isolated PBMCs were then either used fresh or cryopreserved at -140C. Triplicate wells were generally used for each culture condition.

Sequencing input: CD4+ T cells from blood, cultured in vitro. The sequence joins TRBV30 to TRBJ2-1, and TRBD2 aligns with 7 junction nucleotides. This receptor was taken from a human donor who had recovered from COVID-19. The CDR3 here reads CAWSILADNNEQFF. The nucleotides are TGTGCCTGGAGTATCCTAGCGGATAACAATGAGCAGTTCTTC.